The subject of this entry is one T cell receptor beta chain. Its antigen remains unidentified. These data are taken from a study of OX40 agonist ivuxolimab in advanced cancers. Looking at the study overall: At doses from 0.01 to 10 mg/kg, patients were given intravenous ivuxolimab every 2 weeks. Among those enrolled, mean age was around 60 years (range about 23 to 79) and about 79% were male. Whole-study results and caveats: Expanded clones were, on average, more numerous in CD8+ T cells than in CD4+. No determination was made of the antigen specificity of the expanded peripheral T cells.

Produced via immunoSEQ multiplex PCR; TCRdb's table is partial and in-frame only. Of about 40,000 clones listed, about 85% are singletons. Source: CD4+ or CD8+ T cells sorted from blood, taken in a trial of the OX40 agonist ivuxolimab. This receptor was obtained from an adult with an advanced solid tumor such as melanoma, head and neck, liver or kidney cancer.

This CDR3 is CASSPGTGGLLFEKLFF. The CDR3 DNA follows: TGTGCCAGCAGTCCGGGGACAGGAGGACTTCTATTTGAAAAACTGTTTTTT. This chain joins TRBV27 and TRBJ1-4, with 8 bases identical to TRBD1. The CDR3 runs to 17 residues. CDR1 is MNHEY, CDR2 SMNVEV, per germline (reference sequence). Germline trimming cut 5 bases from V and 7 bases from J; bases unmatched to any gene: 15.